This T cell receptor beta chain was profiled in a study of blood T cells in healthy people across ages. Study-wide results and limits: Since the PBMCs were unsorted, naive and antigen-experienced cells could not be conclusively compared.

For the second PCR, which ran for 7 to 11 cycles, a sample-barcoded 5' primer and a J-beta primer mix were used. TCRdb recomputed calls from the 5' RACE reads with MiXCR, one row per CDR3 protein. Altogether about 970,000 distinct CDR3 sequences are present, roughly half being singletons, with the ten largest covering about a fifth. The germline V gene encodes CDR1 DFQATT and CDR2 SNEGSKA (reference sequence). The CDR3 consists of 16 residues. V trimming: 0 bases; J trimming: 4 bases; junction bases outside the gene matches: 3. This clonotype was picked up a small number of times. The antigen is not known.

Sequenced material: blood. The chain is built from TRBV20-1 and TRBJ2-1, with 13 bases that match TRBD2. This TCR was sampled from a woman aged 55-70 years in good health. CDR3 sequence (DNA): TGCAGTGCTAGAGACCGGACTAGCGGGAGTTACAATGAGCAGTTCTTC. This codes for CSARDRTSGSYNEQFF.